Listed below are T cell receptor beta chains from one sample, sequenced in a study of blood T cell repertoires in COVID-19. Data came from immunoSEQ multiplex PCR; TCRdb stores just in-frame clones and leaves some out. This sample carries about 59,000 clones, roughly 89% of them seen once, and the ten largest clones take 8.5% to 10%. The material sequenced was peripheral blood. These TCRs come from a human donor in a cohort sampled during active COVID-19. The CDR3 runs from the conserved cysteine through the conserved F or W. D genes are given only for firm matches. The size field is filled for only some rows; it gives once, few, many or a size class.

J gene: TRBJ2-5
V gene: TRBV4-2
clone size: medium-sized
D gene: TRBD2
CDR3 DNA: TGTGCCAGCAGCCGACTAGCGGGAGGGCCCGTGGGGGAAGAGACCCAGTACTTC
CDR3 protein: CASSRLAGGPVGEETQYF

J gene: TRBJ1-1
V gene: TRBV19
clone size: .
D gene: .
CDR3 DNA: TGTGCCAGTAGTAGAGGGTCCACTGAAGCTTTCTTT
CDR3 protein: CASSRGSTEAFF

J gene: TRBJ1-2
V gene: TRBV4-1
clone size: .
D gene: .
CDR3 DNA: TGCGCCAGCAGCCAAGCTGGGGGAGGTGGCTATGGCTACACCTTC
CDR3 protein: CASSQAGGGGYGYTF

J gene: TRBJ2-5
V gene: TRBV4-1
clone size: .
D gene: TRBD2
CDR3 DNA: TGCGCCAGCAGCCCAGGGGTGGTAGCGGGACAAGAGACCCAGTACTTC
CDR3 protein: CASSPGVVAGQETQYF

J gene: TRBJ2-3
V gene: TRBV18
clone size: once
D gene: TRBD1
CDR3 DNA: TGTGCCAGCTCACCACAGGGGACAGGGTCAGATACGCAGTATTTT
CDR3 protein: CASSPQGTGSDTQYF

J gene: TRBJ1-1
V gene: TRBV7-9
clone size: .
D gene: TRBD1
CDR3 DNA: TGTGCCAGCAGCTTTTATTTGGGACAGCGAGGGACTGAAGCTTTCTTT
CDR3 protein: CASSFYLGQRGTEAFF

J gene: TRBJ2-7
V gene: TRBV5-1
clone size: .
D gene: TRBD1
CDR3 DNA: TGCGCCAGCAGCTTACCAACAGGGGGTCCGGACGAGCAGTACTTC
CDR3 protein: CASSLPTGGPDEQYF

J gene: TRBJ2-1
V gene: TRBV3-1/TRBV3-2
clone size: .
D gene: .
CDR3 DNA: TGTGCCAGCAGCCCCTTTGAGCAGGGCCCGAGCTCCTACAATGAGCAGTTCTTC
CDR3 protein: CASSPFEQGPSSYNEQFF

J gene: TRBJ2-7
V gene: TRBV6-5
clone size: once
D gene: .
CDR3 DNA: TGTGCCAGCAGAACAAGTGGGGCCCGGACCTACGAGCAGTACTTC
CDR3 protein: CASRTSGARTYEQYF

J gene: TRBJ2-5
V gene: TRBV28
clone size: .
D gene: .
CDR3 DNA: TGTGCCAGCAGACTCCGACAGGCCCTTGCCCAAGAGACCCAGTACTTC
CDR3 protein: CASRLRQALAQETQYF

J gene: TRBJ1-5
V gene: TRBV18
clone size: .
D gene: .
CDR3 DNA: TGTGCCAGCTCACCTCACCGGGAGCAGCCCCAGCATTTT
CDR3 protein: CASSPHREQPQHF

J gene: TRBJ2-1
V gene: TRBV7-2
clone size: .
D gene: TRBD2
CDR3 DNA: TGTGCCAGCAGCTCCGCCGGGACTAGACGTAGTGAGCAGTTCTTC
CDR3 protein: CASSSAGTRRSEQFF

J gene: TRBJ1-1
V gene: TRBV9
clone size: .
D gene: .
CDR3 DNA: TGTGCCAGCAGCGTAGGGGGGCACGGGAACACTGAAGCTTTCTTT
CDR3 protein: CASSVGGHGNTEAFF

J gene: TRBJ2-7
V gene: TRBV28
clone size: .
D gene: TRBD2
CDR3 DNA: TGTGCCAGCAGTTTGGGGGGGGTCGACTCCTACGAGCAGTACTTC
CDR3 protein: CASSLGGVDSYEQYF

J gene: TRBJ1-5
V gene: TRBV7-9
clone size: .
D gene: .
CDR3 DNA: TGTGCCAGCAGCTTCTCAGGGAATCAGCCCCAGCATTTT
CDR3 protein: CASSFSGNQPQHF

J gene: TRBJ2-7
V gene: TRBV15
clone size: .
D gene: TRBD1
CDR3 DNA: TGTGCCACCAGCAGAGCTCGTACAGGGGTGAACGAGCAGTACTTC
CDR3 protein: CATSRARTGVNEQYF

J gene: TRBJ1-2
V gene: TRBV28
clone size: once
D gene: .
CDR3 DNA: TGTGCCAGCAGTCCCCCCAACATGCCCCATGGCTACACCTTC
CDR3 protein: CASSPPNMPHGYTF

J gene: TRBJ1-5
V gene: TRBV19
clone size: once
D gene: TRBD1
CDR3 DNA: TGTGCCAGTAGTATGTTGGGACAGGGAAGTCAGCCCCAGCATTTT
CDR3 protein: CASSMLGQGSQPQHF